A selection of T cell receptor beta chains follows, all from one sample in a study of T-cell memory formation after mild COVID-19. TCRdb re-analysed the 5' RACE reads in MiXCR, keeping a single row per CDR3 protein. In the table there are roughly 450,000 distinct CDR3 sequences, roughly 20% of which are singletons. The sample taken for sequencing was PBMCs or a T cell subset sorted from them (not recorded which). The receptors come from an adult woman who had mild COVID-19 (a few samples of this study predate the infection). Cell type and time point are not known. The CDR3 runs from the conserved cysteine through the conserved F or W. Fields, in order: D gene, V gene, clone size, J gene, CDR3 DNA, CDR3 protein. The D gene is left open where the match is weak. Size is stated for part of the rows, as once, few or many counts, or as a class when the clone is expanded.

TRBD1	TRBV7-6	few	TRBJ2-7	TGTGCCAGCAGCTCCCATGACAGGGGGTCCTACGAGCAGTACTTC	CASSSHDRGSYEQYF
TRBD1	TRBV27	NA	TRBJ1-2	TGTGCCAGCAGTTTAGCTGGGACAGGGCGGTATGGCTACACCTTC	CASSLAGTGRYGYTF
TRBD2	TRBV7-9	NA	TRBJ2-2	TGTGCCAGCAGCTTGGGACTAGCCCCCGGGGAGCTGTTTTTT	CASSLGLAPGELFF
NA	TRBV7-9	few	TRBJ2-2	TGTGCCAGCAGCGTCGTCCAGGGGCCCGGGGAGCTGTTTTTT	CASSVVQGPGELFF
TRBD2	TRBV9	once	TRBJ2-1	TGTGCCAGCAGTCCAGGGGGACTAGCGGGAGTTTGGTTCTTC	CASSPGGLAGVWFF
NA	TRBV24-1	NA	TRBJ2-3	TGTGCCACCAGTGATTTGCAGGCGTCGGGTGGGGATACGCAGTATTTT	CATSDLQASGGDTQYF
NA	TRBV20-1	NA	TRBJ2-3	TGCAGTGCTACCGGACTACTTCTAAACACAGATACGCAGTATTTT	CSATGLLLNTDTQYF
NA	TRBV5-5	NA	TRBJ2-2	TGTGCCAGCAGCTTGTCGGCGGGTTATGCGGGGGAGCTGTTTTTT	CASSLSAGYAGELFF
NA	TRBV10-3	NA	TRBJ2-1	TGTGCCATCAGTGGTCAGGGGACGAGGAATGAGCAGTTCTTC	CAISGQGTRNEQFF
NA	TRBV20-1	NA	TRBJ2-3	TGCAGTGCTCCAGGGAAATCTAGCACAGATACGCAGTATTTT	CSAPGKSSTDTQYF
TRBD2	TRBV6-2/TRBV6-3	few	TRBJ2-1	TGTGCCAGCAGTTACTCGAGCGGGGGCTACAATGAGCAGTTCTTC	CASSYSSGGYNEQFF
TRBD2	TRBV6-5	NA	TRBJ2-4	TGTGCCAGCAGCATGGGGGGGAGGAACATTCAGTACTTC	CASSMGGRNIQYF
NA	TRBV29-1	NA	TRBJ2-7	TGCAGCGTCATTAGGGCGGGGTACTACGAGCAGTACTTC	CSVIRAGYYEQYF
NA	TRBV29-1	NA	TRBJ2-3	TGCAGCGCTTCTAGGTGGAGCACAGATACGCAGTATTTT	CSASRWSTDTQYF
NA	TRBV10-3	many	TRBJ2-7	TGTGCCATCACCCTCGGGGGAGGCTACGAGCAGTACTTC	CAITLGGGYEQYF
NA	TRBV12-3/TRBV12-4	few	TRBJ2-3	TGTGCCAGCACTTTCAATGTGGATACGCAGTATTTT	CASTFNVDTQYF
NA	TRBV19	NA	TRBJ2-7	TGTGCCAGTAGCTTTGGACAGTTCTACGAGCAGTACTTC	CASSFGQFYEQYF
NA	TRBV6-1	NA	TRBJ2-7	TGTGCCAGCAGTGAAGAGGCCGGGGTACTCGCCTACGAGCAGTACTTC	CASSEEAGVLAYEQYF
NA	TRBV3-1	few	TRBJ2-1	TGTGCCAGCAGCCAAGTCTTGAGCAATGAGCAGTTCTTC	CASSQVLSNEQFF
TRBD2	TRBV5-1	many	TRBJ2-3	TGCGCCAGCAGCTCCACTACTAGCGGGGGGCAGTATTTT	CASSSTTSGGQYF
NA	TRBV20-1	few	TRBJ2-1	TGCAGGGTTACACGGGGCAATGAGCAGTTCTTC	CRVTRGNEQFF
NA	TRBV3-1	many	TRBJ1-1	TGTGCCAGCAGCCTCGCGTACGAAGCTTTCTTT	CASSLAYEAFF
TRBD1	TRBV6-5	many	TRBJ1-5	TGTGCCAGCAGGAGGACAGGGGGTCCTGCGGCCAATCAGCCCCAGCATTTT	CASRRTGGPAANQPQHF
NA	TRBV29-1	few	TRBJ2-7	TGCAGCGTTTTGACAGGTCTAGGCTACGAGCAGTACTTC	CSVLTGLGYEQYF
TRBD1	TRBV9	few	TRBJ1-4	TGTGCCAGCAGCGGGGCCCGGGACAGGGCAAATGAAAAACTGTTTTTT	CASSGARDRANEKLFF
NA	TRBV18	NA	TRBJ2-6	TGTGCCAGCTCACCAGCCCTCTCTGGGGCCAACGTCCTGACTTTC	CASSPALSGANVLTF
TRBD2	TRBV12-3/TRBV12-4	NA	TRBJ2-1	TGTGCCAGCAGTTTACTAGCGGGGGGGCCTCTTTACAATGAGCAGTTCTTC	CASSLLAGGPLYNEQFF
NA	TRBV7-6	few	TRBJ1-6	TGTGCCAGCAGTCCCCAGGGGACCGTTTCACCCCTCCACTTT	CASSPQGTVSPLHF
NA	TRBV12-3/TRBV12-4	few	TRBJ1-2	TGTGCCAGCAGTTTAAGTCCCCAATCCAGCTATGGCTACACCTTC	CASSLSPQSSYGYTF
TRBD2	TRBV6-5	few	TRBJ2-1	TGTGCCAGCAGTTACTCAAGGTCCGGCGGGGGGGCCGGTGAGCAGTTCTTC	CASSYSRSGGGAGEQFF
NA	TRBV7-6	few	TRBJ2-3	TGTGCCAGCAGCCCAAGTATGCCCACAGATACGCAGTATTTT	CASSPSMPTDTQYF
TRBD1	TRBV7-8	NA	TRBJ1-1	TGTGCCAGCAGCTTAGGGACAGGGCAGCTCCACTACCTGAACACTGAAGCTTTCTTT	CASSLGTGQLHYLNTEAFF
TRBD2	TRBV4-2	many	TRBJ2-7	TGTGCCAGCAGCCATGGGACTAGCGGAGCTTACGAGCAGTACTTC	CASSHGTSGAYEQYF
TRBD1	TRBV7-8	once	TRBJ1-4	TGTGCCAGCAGCGGATTAGAGGGGGCTGTGTATGAAAAACTGTTTTTT	CASSGLEGAVYEKLFF
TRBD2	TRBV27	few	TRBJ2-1	TGTGCCAGCAGTTTTACATTACTAGCGGGGGTCCACAATGAGCAGTTCTTC	CASSFTLLAGVHNEQFF
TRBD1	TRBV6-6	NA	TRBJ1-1	TGTGCCAGCAGTTATGAGGCAGGGGGCACTGAAGCTTTCTTT	CASSYEAGGTEAFF
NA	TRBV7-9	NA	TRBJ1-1	TGTGCCAGCAGCCCCCGCGCGGTTTCGAACACTGAAGATTTCTTT	CASSPRAVSNTEDFF
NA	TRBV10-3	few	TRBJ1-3	TGTGCCATCAGGGAAGAGTTGCCTGGGCCTGGAAACACCATATATTTT	CAIREELPGPGNTIYF
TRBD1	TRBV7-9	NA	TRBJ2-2	TGTGCCAGCAGCTTAGCCTACTCCGGGACAGGGGACCCCGGGGAGCTGTTTTTT	CASSLAYSGTGDPGELFF
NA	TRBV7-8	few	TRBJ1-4	TGTGCCAGCGGAAGGCGGACCCCCTCAACTAATGAAAAACTGTTTTTT	CASGRRTPSTNEKLFF